This TCR beta chain is from a study of shared clonotypes between healthy human individuals. Study results and limitations: The study's rarefaction showed incomplete sorted-subset sequencing despite large depth.

CDR3 length: 14 residues. Germline loops: CDR1 SGHNT, CDR2 YENEEA. The ends were cut back, 8 bases at V and 6 bases at J, with 16 bases in the middle. Profiling relied on immunoSEQ multiplex PCR, and the TCRdb table lists in-frame clones only, not all of them. The table lists 950,000 to 1,300,000 clones, around four fifths of them singletons. As for this clone: As yet, its antigen is unknown.

In the CD4+ fraction, cells were divided into CD45RA+ naive and CD45RA-negative memory subsets. The TCR was taken from a man between 18 and 35 years old in good health. J is TRBJ1-4 and V is TRBV11-3; D is perhaps TRBD1 (5 bases). Sequences were obtained from memory CD4+ T cells sorted from blood. This sample's subset: CD45RA-negative fraction. The CDR3: CASGRGGVDEKLFF. The CDR3 DNA is TGTGCCAGCGGCCGAGGAGGGGTCGATGAAAAACTGTTTTTT.